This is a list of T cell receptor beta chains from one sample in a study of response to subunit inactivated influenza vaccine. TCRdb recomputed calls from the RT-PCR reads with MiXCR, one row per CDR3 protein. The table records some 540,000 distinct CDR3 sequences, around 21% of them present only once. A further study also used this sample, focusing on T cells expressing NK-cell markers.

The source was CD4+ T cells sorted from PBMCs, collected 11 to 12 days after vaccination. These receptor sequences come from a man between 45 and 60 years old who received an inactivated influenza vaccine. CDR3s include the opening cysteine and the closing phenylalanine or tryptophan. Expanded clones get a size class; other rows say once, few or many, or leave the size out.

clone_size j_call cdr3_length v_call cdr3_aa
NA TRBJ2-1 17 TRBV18 CASSLRTSGSSYNEQFF
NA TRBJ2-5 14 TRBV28 CASSFVGGEETQYF
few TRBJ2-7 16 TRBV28 CASRLVGWGSPHEQYF
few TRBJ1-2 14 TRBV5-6 CASSPPGTNYGYTF
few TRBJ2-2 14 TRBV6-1 CASRQTTNTGELFF
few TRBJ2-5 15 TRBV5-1 CASSHGTGGTETQYF
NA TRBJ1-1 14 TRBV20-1 CSAGTGRISAEAFF
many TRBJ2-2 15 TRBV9 CASSVSPGATGELFF
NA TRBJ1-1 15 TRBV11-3 CASSLSGTSNTEAFF
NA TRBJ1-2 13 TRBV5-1 CASSFGRVYGYTF
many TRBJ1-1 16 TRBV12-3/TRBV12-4 CASSLGPGQGHTEAFF
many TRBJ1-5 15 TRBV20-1 CSVQDRGPGNQPQHF
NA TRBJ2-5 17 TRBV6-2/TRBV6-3 CASTPVGTGAYQETQYF
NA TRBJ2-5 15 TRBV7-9 CASSFYSGGPETQYF
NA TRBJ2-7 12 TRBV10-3 CAISLGEYEQYF
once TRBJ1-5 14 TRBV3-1 CASSLQGRDQPQHF
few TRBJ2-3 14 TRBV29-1 CSVTRDYFTDTQYF
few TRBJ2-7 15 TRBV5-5 CASSLAGTGHYEQYF
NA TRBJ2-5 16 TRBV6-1 CASSPRLARYQETQYF
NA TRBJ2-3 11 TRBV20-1 CSASHSDTQYF
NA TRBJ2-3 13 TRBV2 CASSDTAGNTQYF
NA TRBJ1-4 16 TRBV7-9 CASSFQKTATNEKLFF
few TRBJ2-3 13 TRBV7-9 CASTPLGTDTQYF
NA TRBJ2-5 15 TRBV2 CASSEQGLAAETQYF
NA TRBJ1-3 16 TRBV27 CASSSKIQFSGNTIYF
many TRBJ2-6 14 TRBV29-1 CSVKAPAGANVLTF